This T cell receptor (beta chain) is from a study of Ad26.COV2.S vaccination and SARS-CoV-2 variants. Study outcomes and limitations: There was a possibility that the TCR breadth and depth analyses underestimated total T cell responses. Reports say spike-specific CD8+ and CD4+ T cell responses covered substantial breadth after vaccination. Relative to placebo recipients, vaccine recipients exhibited elevated spike-specific TCR breadth. Comparability of non-spike TCR breadth was observed across vaccine and placebo recipients.

Some clones are missing from TCRdb's copy, which holds only in-frame ones; the method was immunoSEQ multiplex PCR. Of over 85,000 clones listed, 60% to 85% were seen once; the top ten hold approximately 15%. Germline CDR1 reads MNHEY; CDR2 reads SVGAGI. Trimming cost V 7 bases and J 6 bases; bases outside gene matches: 6. CDR3 length: 13 amino acids. Of note for this clone: The antigen is undetermined.

The V call is TRBV6-5, the J call TRBJ2-1; TRBD1 matches 7 bases. This TCR was sampled from a human donor who had recovered from COVID-19. The sample was peripheral blood, taken after recovery from COVID-19. As DNA, the CDR3 is TGTGCCAGCATGAGGGACAGAATCAATGAGCAGTTCTTC. Translating gives CASMRDRINEQFF.